The clone carrying this TCR beta chain was counted ten times or more. The germline V gene encodes CDR1 LGHDT and CDR2 YNNKEL (reference sequence). The CDR3 consists of 13 residues. Deletions cut 5 bases from V and 7 bases from J, with 15 bases between. The data derive from a study of human T cells and chemical hapten exposure. Time point noted: healthy volunteer bleed at 2 weeks. Whole blood that had not been fractionated was the source of extracted total RNA. From the RACE reads, TCRdb called clonotypes with MiXCR, one entry per CDR3 protein. The sample yields around 130,000 distinct CDR3 sequences, more than 7.5% seen once.

The chain combines TRBV3-1 with TRBJ2-7; the D is unclear. This TCR was recovered from a male donor in good health. Some clones in this sample may be carry-over from other donors' samples. Sequencing used whole blood. CDR3 loop: CASSNGPPGEQYF. CDR3 DNA sequence: TGTGCCAGCAGCAATGGACCGCCCGGGGAGCAGTACTTC.